One and the same sample provided the 22 T cell receptor beta chains below, sequenced in a study of T cell clones after liver transplantation. TCRdb's table, derived via immunoSEQ multiplex PCR, lists solely in-frame clones and lacks some. The sample consists of some 80,000 clones, 65% to 85% of them appearing once. Sequenced material: CD4+ T cells from blood, taken 46 months after liver transplant. The source of these receptors is a human patient who received a liver transplant. Some T cells could come from the graft donor.

The rearrangement uses TRBV14 and TRBJ2-2; D may correspond to TRBD1 or TRBD2 (5 bases each). V lost 10 bases and J lost 7, with 16 bases in between. Per the germline V gene, CDR1 is SGHDN and CDR2 is FVKESK. This CDR3 spans 13 amino acids. DNA for the CDR3: TGTGCCACCCGGAGGCAGGGCTACGGGGAGCTGTTTTTT. It codes for CATRRQGYGELFF. Full variable domain (remainder filled in from reference TRBV14 and TRBJ2-2): EAGVTQFPSHSVIEKGQTVTLRCDPISGHDNLYWYRRVMGKEIKFLLHFVKESKQDESGMPNNRFLAERTGGTYSTLKVQPAELEDSGVYFCATRRQGYGELFFGEGSRLTVL.

The genes are TRBV29-1 and TRBJ1-1; D ambiguous. V was trimmed by 4 bases and J by 3 bases, leaving 6 bases between them. There are 11 residues in the CDR3. Germline CDR1 and CDR2: SQVTM and ANQGSEA. CDR3 bases: TGCAGCGTTGTGAGGTACACTGAAGCTTTCTTT. Translating it yields CSVVRYTEAFF.

Here the CDR3 DNA reads TGTGCCACCAGCAGAGGGGTTGCGGGAGGTGTCAAAAACATTCAGTACTTC. Translation gives CATSRGVAGGVKNIQYF. The V call is TRBV15, the J call TRBJ2-4, with 8 bases identical to TRBD2. V shed 1 base, J shed 3 bases, and the junction held 8 bases outside the gene matches. Germline values: CDR1 LNHNV, CDR2 YYDKDF (reference sequence). The CDR3 contains 17 residues.

The chain joins TRBV5-4 to TRBJ2-7, with 9 positions matching TRBD2. CDR3 length: 15 residues. With V trimmed by 2 bases and J by 1 base, 4 bases remained unmatched. Germline CDR1 is SGHNT and CDR2 is YYREEE (reference sequence). In DNA, the CDR3 is TGTGCCAGCAGCTTAACGGCGGGAGGGTCCTACGAGCAGTACTTC. Protein sequence: CASSLTAGGSYEQYF.

This rearrangement joins TRBV4-1 to TRBJ1-5, with D tentatively TRBD1 (6 bases). V was pared by 1 base and J by 6 bases, with 16 bases between. The germline gives CDR1 MGHRA, CDR2 YSYEKL. The CDR3 covers 16 residues. The chain's CDR3 is CASSQVFLGAGQPQHF. The DNA of the CDR3 is TGCGCCAGCAGCCAAGTTTTTTTGGGGGCGGGTCAGCCCCAGCATTTT.

This chain uses TRBV30 with TRBJ2-6, with unresolved D. CDR3 length equals 17 residues. Trimming stripped 1 base from V and 0 bases from J, with 13 bases between. Germline assignment: CDR1 GTSNPN and CDR2 SVGIG (reference sequence). Here the CDR3 DNA reads TGTGCCTGGAGTGGTACCGGGCTACTCTCTGGGGCCAACGTCCTGACTTTC. It translates to CAWSGTGLLSGANVLTF.

This clone was counted a single time. This rearrangement joins TRBV19 to TRBJ2-1; 10 bases map to TRBD2. Germline CDR1 and CDR2: LNHDA and SQIVND (reference sequence). The CDR3 extends over 15 amino acids. V dropped 10 bases and J dropped 5; count of bases not matched to a gene: 11. CDR3: CATSVAGGRNNEQFF. The CDR3 nucleotides are TGTGCCACCAGCGTAGCGGGAGGTAGAAACAATGAGCAGTTCTTC.

The chain uses TRBV28 and TRBJ1-5; no firm D call. The CDR3 is 13 amino acids. V lost 1 base to trimming and J lost 6 bases, with 7 bases between them. Per the germline V gene, CDR1 is MDHEN and CDR2 is SYDVKM. The DNA of the CDR3 is TGTGCCAGCAGTTTATTCAGTATTCAGCCCCAGCATTTT. Its protein product is CASSLFSIQPQHF.

The chain employs TRBV11-2 and TRBJ2-7, with TRBD2 matching over 9 bases. Germline assignment: CDR1 SGHAT and CDR2 FQNNGV. The CDR3 is 15 amino acids. The junction had 4 bases not matched to a gene; V was cut back by 0 bases and J by 4 bases. The CDR3 sequence is CASSLERLAVYEQYF. DNA for the CDR3: TGTGCCAGCAGCTTAGAACGACTAGCGGTTTACGAGCAGTACTTC.

The chain is built from TRBV10-2 and TRBJ2-4; 12 bases are a match to TRBD1. J was trimmed by 2 bases and V by 3 bases; bases with no gene match: 5. The CDR3 is 17 residues long. Germline V CDR1 and CDR2: WSHSY, SAAADI. The CDR3 DNA reads TGCGCCAGCAGTGACGGGACAGGGGGCTTTACCAAAAACATTCAGTACTTC. Translating gives CASSDGTGGFTKNIQYF.

The genes are TRBV11-3 and TRBJ2-1; D unresolved. CDR3 length: 15 residues. Germline-derived CDR1 and CDR2 are SGHNT and YENEEA. The V end lost 4 bases, the J end lost 9 bases, and 19 bases lay between the germline ends. The CDR3 DNA sequence: TGTGCCAGCAGCTCTGGGGTAACAAGTGTGAGTGAGCAGTTCTTC. Its protein product is CASSSGVTSVSEQFF.

The J gene is TRBJ1-4, the V gene TRBV7-9, with TRBD1 matching 10 bases. The V gene's germline CDR1 is SEHNR and CDR2 FQNEAQ (reference sequence). Germline trimming cut 1 base from V and 1 base from J; bases unmatched to any gene: 0. The CDR3 length is 16 residues. This CDR3 is CASSLGDRGTNEKLFF. The CDR3 region has the DNA TGTGCCAGCAGCTTAGGGGACAGGGGAACTAATGAAAAACTGTTTTTT.

This clone has a single count. The gene calls are TRBV5-1 and TRBJ2-7, with D tentatively TRBD1 or TRBD2 (6 bases each). The CDR3 is made up of 14 amino acids. CDR1 SGHRS and CDR2 YFSETQ come from the germline V gene. Trimming removed 4 bases at V and 4 bases at J, with 15 bases between. The chain's CDR3 is CASSGGPGQYEQYF. CDR3 in DNA: TGCGCCAGCAGCGGGGGGCCAGGGCAATACGAGCAGTACTTC.

The rearrangement links TRBV7-9 to TRBJ1-1; D gene ambiguous. The CDR3 has 14 amino acids. The V and J ends lost 0 bases and 3 bases respectively, with 8 bases between them. Per the germline V gene, CDR1 is SEHNR and CDR2 is FQNEAQ (reference sequence). CDR3 loop: CASSLAGTHTEAFF. The CDR3 DNA is TGTGCCAGCAGCTTAGCTGGCACTCACACTGAAGCTTTCTTT.

The chain has TRBV7-3 and TRBJ2-5; no definite D call. The CDR3 has 13 amino acids. The germline CDR1 and CDR2 sequences are SGHTA and FQGTGA. V was cut by 2 bases and J by 5 bases, with 9 bases left in between. The CDR3 DNA is TGTGCCAGCAGCTTAGACAACATGGAGACCCAGTACTTC. Translation gives CASSLDNMETQYF.

This chain joins TRBV19 and TRBJ1-1, with D unresolved. With 3 bases removed from V and 1 base from J, the gap between germline ends came to 6 bases. In germline, CDR1 is LNHDA, CDR2 SQIVND (reference sequence). The CDR3 contains 13 residues. CDR3 nucleotide sequence: TGTGCCAGTAGTATCCGTTGGAACACTGAAGCTTTCTTT. This encodes CASSIRWNTEAFF.

The chain is built from TRBV11-2 and TRBJ2-3; D is unresolved. Germline CDR1 and CDR2: SGHAT and FQNNGV. This CDR3 spans 14 amino acids. Trimming took 2 bases from V and 8 from J, leaving 14 bases between them. The DNA for the CDR3 is TGTGCCAGCAGCTTATTAGCTAAGGTGGCTACGCAGTATTTT. This gives the protein CASSLLAKVATQYF.

The genes are TRBV5-4 and TRBJ2-7, with D perhaps TRBD2 (6 bases). V shed 4 bases and J shed 7 bases, with 18 bases lying between them. This CDR3 contains 14 residues. Per the germline V gene, CDR1 is SGHNT and CDR2 is YYREEE (reference sequence). The CDR3 DNA reads TGTGCCAGCAGCCCGGGACTGAGGACGTGGGAGCAGTACTTC. Translating gives CASSPGLRTWEQYF.

CDR3 region: CASSIDRLNYGYTF. The DNA of the CDR3 is TGTGCCAGTAGTATAGACAGACTCAACTATGGCTACACCTTC. The V gene is TRBV19, the J gene TRBJ1-2; D is undetermined. This CDR3 contains 14 residues. V shed 0 bases and J shed 2 bases, with 7 bases lying between them. CDR1 and CDR2 from the germline V gene are LNHDA and SQIVND (reference sequence). Complete variable domain (other parts from reference TRBV19 and TRBJ1-2): DGGITQSPKYLFRKEGQNVTLSCEQNLNHDAMYWYRQDPGQGLRLIYYSQIVNDFQKGDIAEGYSVSREKKESFPLTVTSAQKNPTAFYLCASSIDRLNYGYTFGSGTRLTVV.

The chain carries TRBV2 and TRBJ1-5; a weak D match, TRBD1 (5 bases). CDR3 length: 13 amino acids. Germline values: CDR1 SNHLY, CDR2 FYNNEI. V lost 7 bases, J lost 3 bases, and 10 bases lay in between. The CDR3 spells CASNWGLNQPQHF. The DNA for the CDR3 is TGTGCCAGCAACTGGGGCCTCAATCAGCCCCAGCATTTT.

This clone came up a few times. The V and J genes are TRBV2 and TRBJ2-5; possibly TRBD1 or TRBD2 for D (5 bases each). This CDR3 has 19 amino acids. The ends were cut back, 2 bases at V and 5 bases at J, with 27 bases in the middle. Germline-derived CDR1 and CDR2 are SNHLY and FYNNEI. CDR3 coding DNA: TGTGCCAGCAGTGAAAGGGGAGCCGGCTCACCCATTCGTGTGGAGACCCAGTACTTC. This translates into CASSERGAGSPIRVETQYF.

The rearrangement links TRBV5-1 to TRBJ2-6, with TRBD1 identical over 7 bases. Germline-derived CDR1 and CDR2 are SGHRS and YFSETQ. This CDR3 comprises 18 residues. V lost 4 bases to trimming and J lost 0 bases; unmatched junction nucleotides: 10. The chain's CDR3 is CASSLTPGQSSGANVLTF. DNA for the CDR3: TGCGCCAGCAGCCTTACCCCGGGACAGAGCTCTGGGGCCAACGTCCTGACTTTC. Together with reference TRBV5-1 and TRBJ2-6, the CDR3 gives the full variable domain: KAGVTQTPRYLIKTRGQQVTLSCSPISGHRSVSWYQQTPGQGLQFLFEYFSETQRNKGNFPGRFSGRQFSNSRSEMNVSTLELGDSALYLCASSLTPGQSSGANVLTFGAGSRLTVL.